This entry describes one T cell receptor beta chain. These data belong to a study of blood T cell repertoires in COVID-19. Profiling relied on immunoSEQ multiplex PCR, and the TCRdb table lists in-frame clones only, not all of them. The sample holds approximately 240,000 clones, roughly nine tenths seen once. This sequence was found in a woman aged 25 to 39 with acute COVID-19. Sequenced: PBMCs or T cells enriched from blood (not recorded which).

The CDR3 DNA sequence: TGCGCCAGCAGCCAAGATGGGGCCCCAGGGGCTGGGGCCAACGTCCTGACTTTC. Its translation: CASSQDGAPGAGANVLTF. This rearrangement joins TRBV4-1 to TRBJ2-6, with D possibly being TRBD1 (6 bases). Per the germline V gene, CDR1 is MGHRA and CDR2 is YSYEKL. Trimming removed 0 bases at V and 2 bases at J, with 14 bases between. This CDR3 has 18 residues.